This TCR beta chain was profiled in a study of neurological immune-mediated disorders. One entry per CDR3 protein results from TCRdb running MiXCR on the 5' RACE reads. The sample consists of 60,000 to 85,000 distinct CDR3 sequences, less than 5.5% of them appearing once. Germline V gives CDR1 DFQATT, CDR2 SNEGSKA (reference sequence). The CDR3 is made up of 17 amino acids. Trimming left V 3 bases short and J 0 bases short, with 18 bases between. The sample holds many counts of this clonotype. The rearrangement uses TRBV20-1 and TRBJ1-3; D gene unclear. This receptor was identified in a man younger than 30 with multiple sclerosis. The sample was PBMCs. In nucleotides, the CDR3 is TGCAGTGCTAGCAGTAACTCGAGCAGACACTCTGGAAACACCATATATTTT. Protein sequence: CSASSNSSRHSGNTIYF.